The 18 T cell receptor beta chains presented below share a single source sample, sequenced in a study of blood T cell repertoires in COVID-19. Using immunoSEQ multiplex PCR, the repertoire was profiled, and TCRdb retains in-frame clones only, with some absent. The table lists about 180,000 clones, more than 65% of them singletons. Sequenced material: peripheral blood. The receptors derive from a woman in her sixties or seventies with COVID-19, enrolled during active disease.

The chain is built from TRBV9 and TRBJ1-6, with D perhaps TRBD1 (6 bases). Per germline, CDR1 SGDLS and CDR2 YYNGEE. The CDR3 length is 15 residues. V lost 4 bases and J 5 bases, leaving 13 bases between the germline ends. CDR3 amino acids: CASSRDNPNNSPLHF. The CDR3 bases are TGTGCCAGCAGCCGGGACAACCCGAATAATTCACCCCTCCACTTT.

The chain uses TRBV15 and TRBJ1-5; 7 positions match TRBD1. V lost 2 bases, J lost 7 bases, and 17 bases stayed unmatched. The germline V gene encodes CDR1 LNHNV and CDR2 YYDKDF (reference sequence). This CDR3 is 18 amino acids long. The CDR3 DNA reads TGTGCCACCAGCAGAACTTACAACCTAAGACAGGGTGGACAGCCCCAGCATTTT. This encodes CATSRTYNLRQGGQPQHF.

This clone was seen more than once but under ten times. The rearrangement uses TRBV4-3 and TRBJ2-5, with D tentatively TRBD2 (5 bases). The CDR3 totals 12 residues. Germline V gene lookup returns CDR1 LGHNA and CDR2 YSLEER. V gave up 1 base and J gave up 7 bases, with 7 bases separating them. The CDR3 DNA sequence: TGCGCCAGCAGCCAAGCAGGAGGGACCCAGTACTTC. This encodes CASSQAGGTQYF.

The chain's CDR3 is CALRGASNVLTF. CDR3 sequence (DNA): TGTGCCCTACGGGGAGCCTCCAACGTCCTGACTTTC. The chain links TRBV7-9 to TRBJ2-6, with a possible D match to TRBD2 (5 bases). V shed 11 bases and J shed 8 bases, with 13 bases lying between them. Germline V lookup: CDR1 SEHNR, CDR2 FQNEAQ (reference sequence). The CDR3 is 12 residues long.

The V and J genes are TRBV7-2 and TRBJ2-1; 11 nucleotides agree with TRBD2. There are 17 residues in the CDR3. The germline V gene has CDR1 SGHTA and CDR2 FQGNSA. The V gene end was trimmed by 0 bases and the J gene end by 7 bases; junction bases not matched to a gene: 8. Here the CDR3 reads CASSLALLAGVRNEQFF. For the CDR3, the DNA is TGTGCCAGCAGCTTAGCTTTACTAGCGGGAGTACGGAATGAGCAGTTCTTC. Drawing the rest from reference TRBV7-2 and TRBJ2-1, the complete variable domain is GAGVSQSPSNKVTEKGKDVELRCDPISGHTALYWYRQSLGQGLEFLIYFQGNSAPDKSGLPSDRFSAERTGGSVSTLTIQRTQQEDSAVYLCASSLALLAGVRNEQFFGPGTRLTVL.

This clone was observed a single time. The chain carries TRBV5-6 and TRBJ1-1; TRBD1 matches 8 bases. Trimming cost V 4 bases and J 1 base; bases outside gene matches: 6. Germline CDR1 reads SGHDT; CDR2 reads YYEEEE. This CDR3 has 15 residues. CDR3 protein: CASSAGGTGNTEAFF. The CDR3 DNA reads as TGTGCCAGCAGCGCGGGAGGGACAGGGAACACTGAAGCTTTCTTT. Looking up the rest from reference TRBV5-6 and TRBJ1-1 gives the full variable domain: DAGVTQSPTHLIKTRGQQVTLRCSPKSGHDTVSWYQQALGQGPQFIFQYYEEEERQRGNFPDRFSGHQFPNYSSELNVNALLLGDSALYLCASSAGGTGNTEAFFGQGTRLTVV.

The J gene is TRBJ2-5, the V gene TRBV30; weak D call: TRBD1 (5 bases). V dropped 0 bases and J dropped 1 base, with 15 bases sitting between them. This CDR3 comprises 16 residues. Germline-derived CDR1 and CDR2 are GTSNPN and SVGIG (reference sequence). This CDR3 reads CAWSVNPSGFQETQYF. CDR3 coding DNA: TGTGCCTGGAGTGTAAACCCCTCAGGGTTCCAAGAGACCCAGTACTTC.

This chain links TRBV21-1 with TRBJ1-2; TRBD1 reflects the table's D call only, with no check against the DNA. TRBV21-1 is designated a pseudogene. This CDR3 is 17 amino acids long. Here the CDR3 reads CASSKRIGTGANYGYTF. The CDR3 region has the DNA TGTGCCAGCAGCAAAAGGATCGGGACAGGAGCTAACTATGGCTACACCTTC.

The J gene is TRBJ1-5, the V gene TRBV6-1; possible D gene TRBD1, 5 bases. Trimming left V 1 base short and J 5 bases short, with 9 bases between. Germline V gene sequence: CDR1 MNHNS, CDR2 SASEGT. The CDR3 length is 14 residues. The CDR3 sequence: CASSEGTPYQPQHF. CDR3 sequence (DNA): TGTGCCAGCAGTGAAGGGACACCCTATCAGCCCCAGCATTTT.

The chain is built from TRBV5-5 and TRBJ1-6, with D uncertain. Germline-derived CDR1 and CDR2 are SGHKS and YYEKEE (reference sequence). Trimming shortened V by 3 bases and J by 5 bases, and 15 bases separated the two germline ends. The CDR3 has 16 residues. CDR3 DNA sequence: TGTGCCAGCAGCTCTTATCAGGTTAAAGATAATTCACCCCTCCACTTT. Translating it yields CASSSYQVKDNSPLHF.

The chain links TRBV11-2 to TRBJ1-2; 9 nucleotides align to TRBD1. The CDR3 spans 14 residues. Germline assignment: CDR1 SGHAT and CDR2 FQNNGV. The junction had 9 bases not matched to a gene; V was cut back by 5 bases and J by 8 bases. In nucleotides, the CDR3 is TGTGCCAGCAGCCTCGACAGGGGGGTAGGGGGCTACACCTTC. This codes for CASSLDRGVGGYTF. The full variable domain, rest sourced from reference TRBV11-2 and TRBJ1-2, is EAGVAQSPRYKIIEKRQSVAFWCNPISGHATLYWYQQILGQGPKLLIQFQNNGVVDDSQLPKDRFSAERLKGVDSTLKIQPAKLEDSAVYLCASSLDRGVGGYTFGSGTRLTVV.

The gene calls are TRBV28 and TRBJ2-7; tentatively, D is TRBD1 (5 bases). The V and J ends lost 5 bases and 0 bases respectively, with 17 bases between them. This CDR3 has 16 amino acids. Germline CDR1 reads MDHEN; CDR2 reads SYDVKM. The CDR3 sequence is CASSRTPRRSSYEQYF. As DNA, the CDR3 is TGTGCCAGCAGTCGGACACCCCGGCGAAGCTCCTACGAGCAGTACTTC.

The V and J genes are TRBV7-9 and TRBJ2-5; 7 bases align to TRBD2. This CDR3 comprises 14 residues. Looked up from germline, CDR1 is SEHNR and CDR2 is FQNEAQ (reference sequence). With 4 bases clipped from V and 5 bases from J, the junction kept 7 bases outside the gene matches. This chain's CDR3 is CASSSGLLRETQYF. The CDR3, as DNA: TGTGCCAGCAGCTCGGGACTATTGCGGGAGACCCAGTACTTC.

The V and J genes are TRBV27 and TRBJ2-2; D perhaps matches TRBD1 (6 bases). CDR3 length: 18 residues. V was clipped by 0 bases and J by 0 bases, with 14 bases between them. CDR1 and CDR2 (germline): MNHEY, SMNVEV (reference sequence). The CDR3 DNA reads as TGTGCCAGCAGTTTATCCGGGACCCGACAGGCGAACACCGGGGAGCTGTTTTTT. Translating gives CASSLSGTRQANTGELFF.

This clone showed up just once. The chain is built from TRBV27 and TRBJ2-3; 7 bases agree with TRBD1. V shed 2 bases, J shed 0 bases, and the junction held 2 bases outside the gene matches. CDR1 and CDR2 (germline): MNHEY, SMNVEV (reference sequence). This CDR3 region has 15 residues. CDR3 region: CASSLKGASTDTQYF. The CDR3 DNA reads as TGTGCCAGCAGTTTAAAGGGGGCTAGCACAGATACGCAGTATTTT.

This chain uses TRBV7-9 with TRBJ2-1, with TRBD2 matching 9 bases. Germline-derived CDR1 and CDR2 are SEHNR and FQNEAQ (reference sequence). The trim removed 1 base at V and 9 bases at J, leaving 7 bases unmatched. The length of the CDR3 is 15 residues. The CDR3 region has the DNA TGTGCCAGCAGCTTAGGGAGCGGGGGGCAGGGTGAGCAGTTCTTC. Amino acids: CASSLGSGGQGEQFF. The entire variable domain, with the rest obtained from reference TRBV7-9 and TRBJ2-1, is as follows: DTGVSQNPRHKITKRGQNVTFRCDPISEHNRLYWYRQTLGQGPEFLTYFQNEAQLEKSRLLSDRFSAERPKGSFSTLEIQRTEQGDSAMYLCASSLGSGGQGEQFFGPGTRLTVL.

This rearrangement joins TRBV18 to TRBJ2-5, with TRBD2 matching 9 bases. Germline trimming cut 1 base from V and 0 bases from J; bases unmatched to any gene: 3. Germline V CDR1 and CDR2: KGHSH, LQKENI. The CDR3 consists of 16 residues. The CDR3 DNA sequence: TGTGCCAGCTCACCACTTCTAGCGGGGTACCAAGAGACCCAGTACTTC. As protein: CASSPLLAGYQETQYF.

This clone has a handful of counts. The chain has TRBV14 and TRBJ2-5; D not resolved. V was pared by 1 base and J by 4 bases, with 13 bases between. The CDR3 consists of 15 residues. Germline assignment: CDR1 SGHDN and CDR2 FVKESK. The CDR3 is CASSQVAGYGETQYF. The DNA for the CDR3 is TGTGCCAGCAGCCAAGTAGCCGGGTACGGAGAGACCCAGTACTTC.